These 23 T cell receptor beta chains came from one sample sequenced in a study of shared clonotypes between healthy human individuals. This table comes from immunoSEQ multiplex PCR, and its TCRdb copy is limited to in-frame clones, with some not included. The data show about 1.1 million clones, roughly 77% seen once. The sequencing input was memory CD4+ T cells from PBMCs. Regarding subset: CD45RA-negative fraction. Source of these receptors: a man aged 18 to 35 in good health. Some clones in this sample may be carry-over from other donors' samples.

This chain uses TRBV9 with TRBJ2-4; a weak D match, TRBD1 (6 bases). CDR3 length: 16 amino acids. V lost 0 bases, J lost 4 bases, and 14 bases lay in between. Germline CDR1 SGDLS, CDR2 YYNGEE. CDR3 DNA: TGTGCCAGCAGCGTAGAAGTGGGGGCAGCTAAAAACATTCAGTACTTC. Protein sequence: CASSVEVGAAKNIQYF.

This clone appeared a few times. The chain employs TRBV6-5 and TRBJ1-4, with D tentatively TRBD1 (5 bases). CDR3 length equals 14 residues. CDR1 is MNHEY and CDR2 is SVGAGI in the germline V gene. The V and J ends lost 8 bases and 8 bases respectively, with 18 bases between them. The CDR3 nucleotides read TGTGCCAGCGGGGGACCGCAGCAGAAAGAAAAACTGTTTTTT. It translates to CASGGPQQKEKLFF.

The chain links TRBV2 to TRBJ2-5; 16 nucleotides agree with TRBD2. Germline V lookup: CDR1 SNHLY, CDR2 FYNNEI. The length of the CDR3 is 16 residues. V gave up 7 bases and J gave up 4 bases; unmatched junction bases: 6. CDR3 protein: CASTGTSGRAGETQYF. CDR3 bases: TGTGCCAGCACCGGGACTAGCGGGAGGGCCGGAGAGACCCAGTACTTC.

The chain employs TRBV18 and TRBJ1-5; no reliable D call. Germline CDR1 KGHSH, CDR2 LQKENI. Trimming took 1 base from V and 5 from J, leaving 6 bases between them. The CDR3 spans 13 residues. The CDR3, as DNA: TGTGCCAGCTCACCACGGGAGTATCAGCCCCAGCATTTT. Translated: CASSPREYQPQHF.

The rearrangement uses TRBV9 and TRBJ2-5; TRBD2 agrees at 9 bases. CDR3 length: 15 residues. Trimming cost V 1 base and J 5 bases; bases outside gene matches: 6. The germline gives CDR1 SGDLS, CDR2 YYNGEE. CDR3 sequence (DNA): TGTGCCAGCAGCGTATCCCCTAGCGGGATGGAGACCCAGTACTTC. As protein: CASSVSPSGMETQYF.

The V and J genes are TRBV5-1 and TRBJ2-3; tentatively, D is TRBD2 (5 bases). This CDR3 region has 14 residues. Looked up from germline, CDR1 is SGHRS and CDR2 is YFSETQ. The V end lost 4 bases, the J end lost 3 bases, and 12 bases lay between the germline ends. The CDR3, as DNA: TGCGCCAGCAGCACGACTATCCAAACAGATACGCAGTATTTT. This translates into CASSTTIQTDTQYF.

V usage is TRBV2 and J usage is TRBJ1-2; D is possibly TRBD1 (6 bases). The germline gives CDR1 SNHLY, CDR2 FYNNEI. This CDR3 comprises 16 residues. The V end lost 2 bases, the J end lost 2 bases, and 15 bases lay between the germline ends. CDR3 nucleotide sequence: TGTGCCAGCAGTGAAAAGACTTCCAGGGGAAACTATGGCTACACCTTC. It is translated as CASSEKTSRGNYGYTF.

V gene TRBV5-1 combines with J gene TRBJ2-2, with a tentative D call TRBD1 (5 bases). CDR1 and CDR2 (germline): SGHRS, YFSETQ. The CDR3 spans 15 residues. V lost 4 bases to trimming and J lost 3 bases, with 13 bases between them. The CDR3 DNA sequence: TGCGCCAGCAGCGATGGACACGCTGACACCGGGGAGCTGTTTTTT. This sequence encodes CASSDGHADTGELFF.

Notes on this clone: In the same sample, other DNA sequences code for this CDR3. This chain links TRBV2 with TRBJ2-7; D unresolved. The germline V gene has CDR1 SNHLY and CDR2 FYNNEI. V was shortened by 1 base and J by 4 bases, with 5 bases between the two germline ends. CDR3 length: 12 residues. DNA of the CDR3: TGTGCCAGCAGTGAAGGCTTTTACGAGCAGTACTTC. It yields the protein CASSEGFYEQYF. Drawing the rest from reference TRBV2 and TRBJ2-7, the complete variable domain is EPEVTQTPSHQVTQMGQEVILRCVPISNHLYFYWYRQILGQKVEFLVSFYNNEISEKSEIFDDQFSVERPDGSNFTLKIRSTKLEDSAMYFCASSEGFYEQYFGPGTRLTVT.

CDR3 amino acids: CASSLHGGRAYEQYF. The CDR3, as DNA: TGTGCCAGCAGTTTACACGGCGGGAGGGCCTACGAGCAGTACTTC. The chain is built from TRBV28 and TRBJ2-7, with TRBD2 identical over 9 bases. Losses at the gene ends were 2 bases for V and 2 bases for J; bases not matched to a gene: 4. The CDR3 extends over 15 amino acids. Germline CDR1 MDHEN, CDR2 SYDVKM.

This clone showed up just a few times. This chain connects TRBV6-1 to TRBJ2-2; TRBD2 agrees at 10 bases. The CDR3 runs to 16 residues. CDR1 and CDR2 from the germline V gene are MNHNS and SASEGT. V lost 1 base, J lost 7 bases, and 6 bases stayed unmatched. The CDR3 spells CASSEGLAGAVGELFF. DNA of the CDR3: TGTGCCAGCAGTGAAGGGCTAGCGGGAGCGGTCGGGGAGCTGTTTTTT.

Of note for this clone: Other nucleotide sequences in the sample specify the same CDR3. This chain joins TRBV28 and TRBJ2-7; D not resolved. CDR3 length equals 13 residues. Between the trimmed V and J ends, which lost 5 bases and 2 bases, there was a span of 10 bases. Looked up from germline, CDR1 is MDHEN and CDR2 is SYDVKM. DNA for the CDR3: TGTGCCAGCAGTCGCGGCGGAACCTACGAGCAGTACTTC. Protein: CASSRGGTYEQYF.

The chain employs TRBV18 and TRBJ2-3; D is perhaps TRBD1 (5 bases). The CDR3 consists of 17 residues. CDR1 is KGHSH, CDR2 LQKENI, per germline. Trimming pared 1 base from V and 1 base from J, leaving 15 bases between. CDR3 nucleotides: TGTGCCAGCTCACCACGAATTCCGGACAAGGGCACAGATACGCAGTATTTT. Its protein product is CASSPRIPDKGTDTQYF.

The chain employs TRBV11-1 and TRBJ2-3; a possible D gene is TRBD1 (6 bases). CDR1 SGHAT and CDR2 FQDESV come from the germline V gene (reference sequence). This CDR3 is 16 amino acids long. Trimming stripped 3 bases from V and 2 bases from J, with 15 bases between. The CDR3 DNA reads TGTGCCAGCAGCTTGAGGGGTCACAGGGACACAGATACGCAGTATTTT. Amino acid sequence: CASSLRGHRDTDTQYF.

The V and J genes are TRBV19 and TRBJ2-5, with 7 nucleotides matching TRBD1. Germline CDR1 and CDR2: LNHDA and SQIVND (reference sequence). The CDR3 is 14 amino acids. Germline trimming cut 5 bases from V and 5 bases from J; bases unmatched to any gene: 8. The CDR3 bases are TGTGCCAGTAGTCGTTCCAGGGGGATTGAGACCCAGTACTTC. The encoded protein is CASSRSRGIETQYF.

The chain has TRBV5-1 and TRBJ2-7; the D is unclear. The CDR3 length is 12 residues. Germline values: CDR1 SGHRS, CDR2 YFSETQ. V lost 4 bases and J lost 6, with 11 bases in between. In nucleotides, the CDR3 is TGCGCCAGCAGCCGCGACGGCAGCGAGCAGTACTTC. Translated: CASSRDGSEQYF. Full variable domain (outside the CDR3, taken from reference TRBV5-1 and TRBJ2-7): KAGVTQTPRYLIKTRGQQVTLSCSPISGHRSVSWYQQTPGQGLQFLFEYFSETQRNKGNFPGRFSGRQFSNSRSEMNVSTLELGDSALYLCASSRDGSEQYFGPGTRLTVT.

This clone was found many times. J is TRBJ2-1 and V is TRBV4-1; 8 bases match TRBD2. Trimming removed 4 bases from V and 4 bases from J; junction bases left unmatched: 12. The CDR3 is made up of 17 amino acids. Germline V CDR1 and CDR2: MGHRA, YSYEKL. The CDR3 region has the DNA TGCGCCAGCAGCCTAGTCCCCACTAGCGGCCCATACAATGAGCAGTTCTTC. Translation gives CASSLVPTSGPYNEQFF.

CDR3: CASSLDSADTQYF. CDR3 DNA: TGCGCCAGCAGCTTGGACAGTGCAGATACGCAGTATTTT. V and J are TRBV5-1 and TRBJ2-3; D not certain. This CDR3 contains 13 residues. Germline V gene data show CDR1 as SGHRS and CDR2 as YFSETQ. V dropped 0 bases and J dropped 4 bases, with 6 bases sitting between them. Looking up the rest from reference TRBV5-1 and TRBJ2-3 gives the full variable domain: KAGVTQTPRYLIKTRGQQVTLSCSPISGHRSVSWYQQTPGQGLQFLFEYFSETQRNKGNFPGRFSGRQFSNSRSEMNVSTLELGDSALYLCASSLDSADTQYFGPGTRLTVL.

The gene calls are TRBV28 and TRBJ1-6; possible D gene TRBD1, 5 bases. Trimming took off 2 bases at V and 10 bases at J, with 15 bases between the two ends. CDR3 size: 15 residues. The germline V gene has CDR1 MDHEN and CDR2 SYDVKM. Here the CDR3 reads CASSLGQQGGSPLHF. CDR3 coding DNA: TGTGCCAGCAGTTTAGGTCAGCAGGGCGGGTCACCCCTCCACTTT.

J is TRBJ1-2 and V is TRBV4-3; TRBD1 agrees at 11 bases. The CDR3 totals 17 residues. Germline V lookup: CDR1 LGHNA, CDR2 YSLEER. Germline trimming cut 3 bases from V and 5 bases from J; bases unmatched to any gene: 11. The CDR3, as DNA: TGCGCCAGCAGCCAGGGTGGGGGACAGGGGGAGATATATGGCTACACCTTC. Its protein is CASSQGGGQGEIYGYTF.

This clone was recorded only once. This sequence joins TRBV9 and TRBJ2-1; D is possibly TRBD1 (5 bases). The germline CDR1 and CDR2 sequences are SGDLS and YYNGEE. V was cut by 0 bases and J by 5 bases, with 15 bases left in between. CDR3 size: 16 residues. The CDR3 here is CASSVGPPQVNNEQFF. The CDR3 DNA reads TGTGCCAGCAGCGTAGGCCCCCCACAGGTCAACAATGAGCAGTTCTTC.

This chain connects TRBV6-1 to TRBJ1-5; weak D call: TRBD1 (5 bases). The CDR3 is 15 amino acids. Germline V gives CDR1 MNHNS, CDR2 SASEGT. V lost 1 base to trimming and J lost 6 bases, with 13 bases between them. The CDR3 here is CASSEGQLIGQPQHF. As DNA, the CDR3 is TGTGCCAGCAGTGAAGGACAGCTTATAGGTCAGCCCCAGCATTTT.

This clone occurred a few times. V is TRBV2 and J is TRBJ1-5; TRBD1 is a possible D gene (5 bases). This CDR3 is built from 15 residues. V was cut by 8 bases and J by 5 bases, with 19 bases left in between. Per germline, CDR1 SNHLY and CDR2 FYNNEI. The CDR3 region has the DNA TGTGCCAGCTCATTCCGGCCTAGGGGCGATCAGCCCCAGCATTTT. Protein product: CASSFRPRGDQPQHF. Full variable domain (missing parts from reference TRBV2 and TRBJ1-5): EPEVTQTPSHQVTQMGQEVILRCVPISNHLYFYWYRQILGQKVEFLVSFYNNEISEKSEIFDDQFSVERPDGSNFTLKIRSTKLEDSAMYFCASSFRPRGDQPQHFGDGTRLSIL.